These 23 T cell receptor beta chains were all obtained from the same sample, sequenced in a study of T cells in Graves' hyperthyroidism and ophthalmopathy. The source material, RNA transcripts, was used to amplify TCR beta CDR3 regions. The HTBI primer set was used in a first-round RT-PCR of the TCR CDR3. Each CDR3 protein gets one entry after TCRdb re-called the multiplex PCR reads with MiXCR. The repertoire holds around 600,000 distinct CDR3 sequences, roughly 15% seen once, with roughly an eighth in the top ten. Sequenced material: blood. Every receptor here comes from a woman between 50 and 59 years old with Graves' ophthalmopathy.

About this clonotype: A read error may be the cause here, since a much bigger clone is one base away. The rearrangement links TRBV7-2 to TRBJ2-1; D possibly corresponds to TRBD1 (6 bases). Germline V lookup: CDR1 SGHTA, CDR2 FQGNSA. The CDR3 consists of 16 residues. CDR3 residues: CACSFSTGITYNEQFF. Here the CDR3 DNA reads TGTGCCTGCAGCTTTTCCACAGGGATTACCTACAATGAGCAGTTCTTC.

In this sample, this clonotype turned up many times. The chain has TRBV6-1 and TRBJ2-3, with TRBD2 matching over 11 bases. The V gene end was trimmed by 5 bases and the J gene end by 4 bases; junction bases not matched to a gene: 8. The germline CDR1 and CDR2 sequences are MNHNS and SASEGT. The CDR3 runs 16 residues. CDR3 loop: CASSLNLAGGPDTQYF. Written as DNA, the CDR3 is TGTGCCAGCAGTCTCAATCTAGCGGGAGGCCCAGATACGCAGTATTTT.

In this sample, this clonotype turned up many times. The J gene is TRBJ2-3, the V gene TRBV6-1, with TRBD2 matching over 10 bases. Trimming at V came to 5 bases and at J to 2 bases, leaving 4 bases not matched to a gene. This CDR3 has 15 amino acids. Looked up from germline, CDR1 is MNHNS and CDR2 is SASEGT. The DNA of the CDR3 is TGTGCCAGCAGTTCACTAGCGGGGTTCACAGATACGCAGTATTTT. Amino acids: CASSSLAGFTDTQYF.

This clonotype was found many times. This chain uses TRBV2 with TRBJ2-5; no clear D. Germline V gene lookup returns CDR1 SNHLY and CDR2 FYNNEI. The V gene lost 3 bases and the J gene lost 5 bases, with 10 bases spanning the gap. The CDR3 covers 13 residues. The CDR3 loop reads CASSEEGWETQYF. The CDR3 bases are TGTGCCAGCAGTGAGGAAGGGTGGGAGACCCAGTACTTC.

The table lists this clonotype with many counts. The chain has TRBV9 and TRBJ2-2, with D unresolved. The V end was cut by 3 bases, the J end by 3 bases, with 6 bases between. Germline V gene lookup returns CDR1 SGDLS and CDR2 YYNGEE. The CDR3 extends over 13 amino acids. CDR3 region: CASSAFDTGELFF. The DNA for the CDR3 is TGTGCCAGCAGCGCCTTCGACACCGGGGAGCTGTTTTTT.

Ten or more counts support this clonotype. This rearrangement joins TRBV28 to TRBJ2-4; 12 bases are shared with TRBD2. V lost 9 bases, J lost 1 base, and 7 bases stayed unmatched. CDR1 is MDHEN and CDR2 is SYDVKM in the germline V gene. The CDR3 extends over 16 amino acids. The CDR3 coding sequence is TGTGCCAGTCGGACTAGCGGGACGTTGGCCAAAAACATTCAGTACTTC. It is translated as CASRTSGTLAKNIQYF. The whole variable domain, filled in from reference TRBV28 and TRBJ2-4, reads DVKVTQSSRYLVKRTGEKVFLECVQDMDHENMFWYRQDPGLGLRLIYFSYDVKMKEKGDIPEGYSVSREKKERFSLILESASTNQTSMYLCASRTSGTLAKNIQYFGAGTRLSVL.

Many counts were recorded for this clonotype. The chain has TRBV28 and TRBJ2-3; 11 bases are shared with TRBD2. Germline V gives CDR1 MDHEN, CDR2 SYDVKM. After removal of 6 bases from V and 5 bases from J, the junction contained 7 bases not matched to a gene. This CDR3 is 15 amino acids long. As DNA, the CDR3 is TGTGCCAGCAGCGAACTAGCGGGAGAACAAGATACGCAGTATTTT. Its translation is CASSELAGEQDTQYF.

This clonotype turned up a few times. The chain has TRBV4-3 and TRBJ2-1; 11 bases agree with TRBD2. The V gene end was trimmed by 0 bases and the J gene end by 6 bases; junction bases not matched to a gene: 13. The CDR3 extends over 19 amino acids. The V gene's germline CDR1 is LGHNA and CDR2 YSLEER. The CDR3 reads CASSQDHVSSGRSRNEQFF. CDR3 bases: TGCGCCAGCAGCCAAGATCATGTGTCTAGCGGGAGGTCCCGCAATGAGCAGTTCTTC.

This clonotype came up many times. The rearrangement joins TRBV7-2 to TRBJ2-5; 9 bases map to TRBD1. The germline V gene has CDR1 SGHTA and CDR2 FQGNSA. Losses at the gene ends were 3 bases for V and 0 bases for J; bases not matched to a gene: 2. The CDR3 sequence is 15 residues long. The CDR3 DNA reads as TGTGCCAGCAGCTTCGGGACAGGGTACCAAGAGACCCAGTACTTC. Protein sequence: CASSFGTGYQETQYF.

This clonotype was counted at least ten times. This chain links TRBV12-3 or TRBV12-4 with TRBJ2-1; unclear D gene. The CDR3 has 14 residues. Trimming took 3 bases from V and 2 from J, leaving 8 bases between them. The CDR3 sequence is CASSLTQAYNEQFF. The DNA for the CDR3 is TGTGCCAGCAGTTTGACCCAAGCCTACAATGAGCAGTTCTTC.

The chain combines TRBV5-6 with TRBJ2-7, with D perhaps being TRBD1 or TRBD2 (5 bases each). V was clipped by 1 base and J by 0 bases, with 11 bases between them. The CDR3 has 15 residues. Germline CDR1 and CDR2: SGHDT and YYEEEE. This chain's CDR3 is CASSLFLGDSYEQYF. In DNA, the CDR3 is TGTGCCAGCAGCTTGTTTTTGGGGGACTCCTACGAGCAGTACTTC.

This clonotype was seen ten or more times. The chain links TRBV18 to TRBJ2-1; D is ambiguous. This CDR3 comprises 16 residues. V lost 3 bases, J lost 3 bases, and 15 bases lay in between. CDR1 and CDR2 (germline): KGHSH, LQKENI. The CDR3, as DNA: TGTGCCAGCTCACCGAATCCCCAGTCCCGCTACAATGAGCAGTTCTTC. It yields the protein CASSPNPQSRYNEQFF.

This clonotype appeared many times. The chain links TRBV7-3 to TRBJ2-2, with D hard to call. V was clipped by 5 bases and J by 4 bases, with 14 bases between them. Germline V CDR1 and CDR2: SGHTA, FQGTGA. The CDR3 loop spans 15 amino acids. CDR3 sequence reads: CASSPRHIPTGELFF. CDR3 sequence (DNA): TGTGCCAGCAGCCCCCGACACATTCCCACCGGGGAGCTGTTTTTT.

This chain joins TRBV4-3 and TRBJ2-1; no clear D. Trimming removed 1 base from V and 4 bases from J, with 8 bases in between. Germline V gene sequence: CDR1 LGHNA, CDR2 YSLEER. The CDR3 contains 14 residues. The CDR3 DNA is TGCGCCAGCAGCCAAGGGTCTAGGTACAATGAGCAGTTCTTC. Protein product: CASSQGSRYNEQFF.

This clonotype was counted many times. The chain employs TRBV7-3 and TRBJ1-1; 11 bases fit TRBD1. The CDR3 runs to 13 residues. V lost 3 bases, J lost 9 bases, and 3 bases stayed unmatched. Germline CDR1 and CDR2: SGHTA and FQGTGA. CDR3 residues: CASSFGQGAQAFF. As DNA, the CDR3 is TGTGCCAGCAGCTTTGGACAGGGGGCTCAAGCTTTCTTT. Drawing the rest from reference TRBV7-3 and TRBJ1-1, the complete variable domain is GAGVSQTPSNKVTEKGKYVELRCDPISGHTALYWYRQSLGQGPEFLIYFQGTGAADDSGLPNDRFFAVRPEGSVSTLKIQRTERGDSAVYLCASSFGQGAQAFFGQGTRLTVV.

This clonotype occurred a few times. The CDR3 sequence: CASSVGRGNTIYF. The CDR3 DNA is TGTGCCAGCAGTGTAGGTAGGGGAAACACCATATATTTT. The V call is TRBV12-3 or TRBV12-4, the J call TRBJ1-3; D is unclear. V lost 5 bases and J 4 bases, leaving 9 bases between the germline ends. CDR3 length: 13 amino acids.

This clonotype has just a few counts. The CDR3 sequence: CASSLSSAEQYF. In DNA form, the CDR3 reads TGTGCCAGCAGCTTATCTTCGGCCGAGCAGTACTTC. The rearrangement joins TRBV7-6 to TRBJ2-7; D gene uncertain. CDR3 length: 12 amino acids. The germline V gene encodes CDR1 SGHVS and CDR2 FNYEAQ. V lost 2 bases, J lost 6 bases, and 8 bases lay in between.

This clonotype was recorded many times. The V call is TRBV28, the J call TRBJ2-5; unclear D gene. Germline CDR1 is MDHEN and CDR2 is SYDVKM. The CDR3 spans 17 residues. V was trimmed by 1 base and J by 4 bases, leaving 19 bases between them. The CDR3 here is CASSLLGTGPRGETQYF. CDR3 sequence (DNA): TGTGCCAGCAGTTTATTGGGTACCGGCCCCAGAGGAGAGACCCAGTACTTC.

This clonotype was recorded many times. This chain uses TRBV6-1 with TRBJ2-7, with D tentatively TRBD2 (5 bases). Germline CDR1 MNHNS, CDR2 SASEGT. The CDR3 totals 13 residues. The V gene lost 11 bases and the J gene lost 5 bases, with 19 bases spanning the gap. CDR3 in DNA: TGTGCCGCAGCGGTAGGAGACACGGACGAGCAGTACTTC. It is translated as CAAAVGDTDEQYF.

This clonotype was seen at least ten times. The junction departs from the called germline gene at one end, perhaps through a read error. The rearrangement uses TRBV20-1 and TRBJ1-2; D might be TRBD1 (5 bases). Germline values: CDR1 DFQATT, CDR2 SNEGSKA (reference sequence). The CDR3 covers 12 residues. CDR3 residues: CSARDRVGGYTF. The CDR3 DNA is TGCAGTGCTCGAGACAGAGTTGGAGGCTACACCTTC.

The genes are TRBV15 and TRBJ2-7; D unresolved. The germline V gene encodes CDR1 LNHNV and CDR2 YYDKDF (reference sequence). V was shortened by 4 bases and J by 2 bases, with 9 bases between the two germline ends. The CDR3 is 13 residues long. In DNA form, the CDR3 reads TGTGCCACCAGCACCGGGCGGACCTACGAGCAGTACTTC. It yields the protein CATSTGRTYEQYF.

The chain employs TRBV6-2 or TRBV6-3 and TRBJ2-3; 9 bases are shared with TRBD2. The CDR3 length is 16 residues. V lost 5 bases to trimming and J lost 6 bases; unmatched junction nucleotides: 12. Germline V lookup: CDR1 MNHEY, CDR2 SVGEGT. The CDR3 region is CASSPRLAESQDTQYF. DNA for the CDR3: TGTGCCAGCAGTCCGAGACTAGCGGAATCCCAGGATACGCAGTATTTT.

In its sample, this clonotype was seen many times. V gene TRBV7-2 combines with J gene TRBJ2-1, with TRBD1 matching 9 bases. CDR3 length: 13 amino acids. The germline V gene has CDR1 SGHTA and CDR2 FQGNSA. Unmatched junction bases numbered 2, after V lost 5 bases and J lost 6 bases. The CDR3 DNA sequence: TGTGCCAGCAGCATGACAGGGGGCAATGAGCAGTTCTTC. Encoded protein: CASSMTGGNEQFF.